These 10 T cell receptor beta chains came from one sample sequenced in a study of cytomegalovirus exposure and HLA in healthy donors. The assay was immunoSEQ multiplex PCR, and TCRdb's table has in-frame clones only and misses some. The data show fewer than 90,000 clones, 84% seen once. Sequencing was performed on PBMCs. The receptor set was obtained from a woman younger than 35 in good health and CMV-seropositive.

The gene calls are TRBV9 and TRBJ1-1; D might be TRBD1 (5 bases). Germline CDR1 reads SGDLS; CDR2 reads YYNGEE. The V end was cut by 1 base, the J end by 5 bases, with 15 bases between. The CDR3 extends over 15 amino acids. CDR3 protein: CASSVMGGSGTEAFF. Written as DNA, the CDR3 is TGTGCCAGCAGCGTAATGGGGGGAAGTGGGACTGAAGCTTTCTTT.

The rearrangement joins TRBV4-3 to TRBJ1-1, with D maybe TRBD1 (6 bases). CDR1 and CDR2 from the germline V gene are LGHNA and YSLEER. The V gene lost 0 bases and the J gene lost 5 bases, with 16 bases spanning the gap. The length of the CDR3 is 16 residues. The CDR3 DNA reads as TGCGCCAGCAGCCAAGAGGGGGGGCCCAGTAGGACTGAAGCTTTCTTT. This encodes CASSQEGGPSRTEAFF.

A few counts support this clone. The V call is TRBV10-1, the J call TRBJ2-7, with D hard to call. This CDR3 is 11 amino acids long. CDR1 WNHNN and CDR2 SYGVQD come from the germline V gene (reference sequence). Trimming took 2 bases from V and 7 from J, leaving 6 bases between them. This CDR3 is CASSEVGEQYF. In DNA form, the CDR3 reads TGCGCCAGCAGTGAGGTCGGTGAGCAGTACTTC.

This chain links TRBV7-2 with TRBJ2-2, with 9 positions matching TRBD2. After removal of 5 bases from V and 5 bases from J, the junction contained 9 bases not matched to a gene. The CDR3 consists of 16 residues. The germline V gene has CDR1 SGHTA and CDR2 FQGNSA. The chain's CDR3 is CASSPRGSGGTGELFF. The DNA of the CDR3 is TGTGCCAGCAGCCCTCGGGGGAGCGGGGGGACCGGGGAGCTGTTTTTT.

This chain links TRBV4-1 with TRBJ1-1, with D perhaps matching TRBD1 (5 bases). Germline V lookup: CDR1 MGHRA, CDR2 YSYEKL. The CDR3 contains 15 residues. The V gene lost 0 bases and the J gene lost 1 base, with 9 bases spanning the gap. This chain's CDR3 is CASSQENRRNTEAFF. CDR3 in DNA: TGCGCCAGCAGCCAAGAAAACAGGAGGAACACTGAAGCTTTCTTT.

The CDR3 protein is CASSLFGGERETQYF. The CDR3 bases are TGTGCCAGCAGCTTATTCGGAGGGGAAAGGGAGACCCAGTACTTC. This sequence joins TRBV7-9 and TRBJ2-5, with D possibly being TRBD2 (6 bases). The CDR3 sequence is 15 residues long. V lost 2 bases and J 5 bases, leaving 15 bases between the germline ends. CDR1 and CDR2 from the germline V gene are SEHNR and FQNEAQ (reference sequence).

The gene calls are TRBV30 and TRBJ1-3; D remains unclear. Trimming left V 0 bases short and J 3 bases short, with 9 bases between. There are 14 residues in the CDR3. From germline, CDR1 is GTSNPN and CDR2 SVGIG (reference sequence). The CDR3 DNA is TGTGCCTGGAGTGTACGGGATATTGGAAACACCATATATTTT. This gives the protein CAWSVRDIGNTIYF.

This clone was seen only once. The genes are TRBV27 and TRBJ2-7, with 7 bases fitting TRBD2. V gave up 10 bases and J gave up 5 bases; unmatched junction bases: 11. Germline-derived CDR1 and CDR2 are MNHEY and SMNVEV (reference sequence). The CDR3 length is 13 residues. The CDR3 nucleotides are TGTGCCACCGAATCGGGGGGAAGGGACGAGCAGTACTTC. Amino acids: CATESGGRDEQYF.

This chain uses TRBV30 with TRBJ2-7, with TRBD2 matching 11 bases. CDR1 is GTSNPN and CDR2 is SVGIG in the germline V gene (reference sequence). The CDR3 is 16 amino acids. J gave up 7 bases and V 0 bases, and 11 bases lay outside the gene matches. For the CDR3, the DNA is TGTGCCTGGAGTGTACAACCGGCTAGCGGGGGGCGTGAGCAGTACTTC. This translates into CAWSVQPASGGREQYF.

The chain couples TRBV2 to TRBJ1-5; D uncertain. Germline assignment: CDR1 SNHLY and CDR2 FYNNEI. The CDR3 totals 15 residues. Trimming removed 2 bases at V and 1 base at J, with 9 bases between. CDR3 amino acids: CASSETWESNQPQHF. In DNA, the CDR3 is TGTGCCAGCAGTGAAACGTGGGAGAGCAATCAGCCCCAGCATTTT.